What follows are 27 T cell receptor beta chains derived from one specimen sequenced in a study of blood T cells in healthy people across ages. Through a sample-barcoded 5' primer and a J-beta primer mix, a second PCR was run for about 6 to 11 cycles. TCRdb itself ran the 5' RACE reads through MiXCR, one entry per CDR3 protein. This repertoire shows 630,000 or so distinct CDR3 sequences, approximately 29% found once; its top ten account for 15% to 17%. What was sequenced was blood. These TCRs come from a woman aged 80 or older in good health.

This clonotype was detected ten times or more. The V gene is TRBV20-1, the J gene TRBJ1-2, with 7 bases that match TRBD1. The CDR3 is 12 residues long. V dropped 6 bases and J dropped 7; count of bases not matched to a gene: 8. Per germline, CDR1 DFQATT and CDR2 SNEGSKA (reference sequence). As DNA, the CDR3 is TGCAGTGCCCGGGGACAGACGGCTGGCTACACCTTC. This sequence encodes CSARGQTAGYTF.

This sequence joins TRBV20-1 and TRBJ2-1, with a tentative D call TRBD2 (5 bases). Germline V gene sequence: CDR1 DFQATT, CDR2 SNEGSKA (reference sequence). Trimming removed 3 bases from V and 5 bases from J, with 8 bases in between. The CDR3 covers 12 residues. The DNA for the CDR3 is TGCAGTGCTAGTCAAGCGGACAATGAGCAGTTCTTC. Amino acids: CSASQADNEQFF.

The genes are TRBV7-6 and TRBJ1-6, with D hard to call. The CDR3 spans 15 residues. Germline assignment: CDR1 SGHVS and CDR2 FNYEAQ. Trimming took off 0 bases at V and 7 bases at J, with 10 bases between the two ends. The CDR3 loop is CASSLAGPGNSPLHF. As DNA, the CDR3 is TGTGCCAGCAGCTTAGCCGGGCCCGGCAATTCACCCCTCCACTTT.

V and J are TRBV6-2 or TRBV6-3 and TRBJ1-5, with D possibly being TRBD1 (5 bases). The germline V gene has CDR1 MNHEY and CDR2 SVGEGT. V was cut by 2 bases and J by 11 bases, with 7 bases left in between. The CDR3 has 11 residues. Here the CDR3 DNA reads TGTGCCAGCAGTTACCTAGGGGCCCAGCATTTT. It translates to CASSYLGAQHF.

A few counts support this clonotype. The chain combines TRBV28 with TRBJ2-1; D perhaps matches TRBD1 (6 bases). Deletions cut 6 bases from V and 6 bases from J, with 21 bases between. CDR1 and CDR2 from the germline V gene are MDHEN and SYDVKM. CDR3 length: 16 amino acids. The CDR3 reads CASSAGTFLSGNEQFF. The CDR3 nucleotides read TGTGCCAGCAGCGCCGGGACATTTCTTTCAGGCAATGAGCAGTTCTTC.

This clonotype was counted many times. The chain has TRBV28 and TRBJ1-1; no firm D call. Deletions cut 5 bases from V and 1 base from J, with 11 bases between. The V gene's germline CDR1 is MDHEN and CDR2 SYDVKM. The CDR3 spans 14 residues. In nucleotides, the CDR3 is TGTGCCAGCAGTCCCCTCAGCCCGAACACTGAAGCTTTCTTT. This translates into CASSPLSPNTEAFF.

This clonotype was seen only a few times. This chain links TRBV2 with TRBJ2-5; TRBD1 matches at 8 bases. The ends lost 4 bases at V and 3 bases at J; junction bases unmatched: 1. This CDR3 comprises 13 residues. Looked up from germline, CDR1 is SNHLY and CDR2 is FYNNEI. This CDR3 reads CASSGQGKETQYF. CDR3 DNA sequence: TGTGCCAGCAGTGGACAGGGGAAAGAGACCCAGTACTTC.

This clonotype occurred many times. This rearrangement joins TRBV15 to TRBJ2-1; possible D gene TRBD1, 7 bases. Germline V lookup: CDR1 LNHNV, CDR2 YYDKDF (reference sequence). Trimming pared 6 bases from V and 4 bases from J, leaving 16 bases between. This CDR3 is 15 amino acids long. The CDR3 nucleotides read TGTGCCACCAGTATTGCGGGACAGCGTTACAATGAGCAGTTCTTC. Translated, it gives CATSIAGQRYNEQFF.

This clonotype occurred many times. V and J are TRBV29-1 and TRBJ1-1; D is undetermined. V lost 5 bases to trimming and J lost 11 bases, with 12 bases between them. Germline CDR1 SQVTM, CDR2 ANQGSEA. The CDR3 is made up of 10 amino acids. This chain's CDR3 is CSVTDLTAFF. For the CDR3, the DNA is TGCAGCGTTACGGACCTTACGGCTTTCTTT.

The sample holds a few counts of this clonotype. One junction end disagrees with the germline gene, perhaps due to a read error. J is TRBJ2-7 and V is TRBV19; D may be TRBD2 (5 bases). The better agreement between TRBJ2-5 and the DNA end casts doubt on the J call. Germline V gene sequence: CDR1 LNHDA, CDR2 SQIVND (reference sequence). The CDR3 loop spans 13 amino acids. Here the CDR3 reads CTSSIEERETQYF. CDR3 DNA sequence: TGTACCAGTAGTATAGAGGAGCGGGAGACCCAGTACTTC.

In DNA form, the CDR3 reads TGTGCCAGCAGCTTGGGGCAGCTCCCAAACTATGGCTACACCTTC. Amino acid sequence: CASSLGQLPNYGYTF. This rearrangement joins TRBV5-6 to TRBJ1-2; D remains ambiguous. Trimming removed 0 bases at V and 2 bases at J, with 11 bases between. The CDR3 spans 15 residues. The V gene's germline CDR1 is SGHDT and CDR2 YYEEEE.

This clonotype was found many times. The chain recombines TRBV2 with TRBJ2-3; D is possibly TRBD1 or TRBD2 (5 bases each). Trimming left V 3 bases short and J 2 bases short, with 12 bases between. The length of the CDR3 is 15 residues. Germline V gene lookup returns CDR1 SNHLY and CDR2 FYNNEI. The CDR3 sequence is CASSDRGRNTDTQYF. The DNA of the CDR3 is TGTGCCAGCAGTGATAGGGGACGGAACACAGATACGCAGTATTTT.

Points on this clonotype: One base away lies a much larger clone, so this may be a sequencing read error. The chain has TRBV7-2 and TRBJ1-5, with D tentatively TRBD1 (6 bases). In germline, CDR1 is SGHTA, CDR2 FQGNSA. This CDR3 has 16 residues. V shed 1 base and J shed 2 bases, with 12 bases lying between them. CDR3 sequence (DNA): TGTGCCAGCAGCTTAGTAGCCAGGGGTGGCAATCAGCCCCAGCATTTT. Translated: CASSLVARGGNQPQHF.

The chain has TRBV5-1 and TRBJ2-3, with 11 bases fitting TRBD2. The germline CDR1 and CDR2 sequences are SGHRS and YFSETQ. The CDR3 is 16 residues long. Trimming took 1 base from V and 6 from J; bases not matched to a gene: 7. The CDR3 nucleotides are TGCGCCAGCAGCTTGACTAGCGGGAGTCTAGGGGATACGCAGTATTTT. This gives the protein CASSLTSGSLGDTQYF.

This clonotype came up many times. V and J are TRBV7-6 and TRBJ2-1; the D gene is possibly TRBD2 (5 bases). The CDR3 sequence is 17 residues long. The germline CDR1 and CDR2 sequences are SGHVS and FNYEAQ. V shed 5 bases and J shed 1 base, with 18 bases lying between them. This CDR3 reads CASSAGAAAVSYNEQFF. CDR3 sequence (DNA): TGTGCCAGCAGCGCCGGAGCGGCGGCCGTATCCTACAATGAGCAGTTCTTC.

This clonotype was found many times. The CDR3 DNA reads TGTGCCAGCAGCGAAGACAGGTTTATTAACTATGGCTACACCTTC. Translation: CASSEDRFINYGYTF. V is TRBV7-2 and J is TRBJ1-2; D is perhaps TRBD1 (6 bases). This CDR3 comprises 15 residues. Between the trimmed V and J ends, which lost 5 bases and 1 base, there was a span of 14 bases. Germline V CDR1 and CDR2: SGHTA, FQGNSA.

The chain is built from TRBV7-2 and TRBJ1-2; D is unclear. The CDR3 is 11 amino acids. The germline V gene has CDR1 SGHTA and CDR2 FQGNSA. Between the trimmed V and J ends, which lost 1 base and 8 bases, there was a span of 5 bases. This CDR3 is CASSLVLGYTF. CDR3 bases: TGTGCCAGCAGCTTAGTTTTGGGCTACACCTTC.

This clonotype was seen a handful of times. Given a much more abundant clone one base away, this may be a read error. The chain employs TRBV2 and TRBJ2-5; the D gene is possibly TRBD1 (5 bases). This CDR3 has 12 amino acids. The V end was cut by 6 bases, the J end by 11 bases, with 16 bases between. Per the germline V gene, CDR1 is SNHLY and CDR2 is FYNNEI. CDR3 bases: TGTGCCAGCAGACTCGGACACAATGAGCAGTACTTC. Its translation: CASRLGHNEQYF.

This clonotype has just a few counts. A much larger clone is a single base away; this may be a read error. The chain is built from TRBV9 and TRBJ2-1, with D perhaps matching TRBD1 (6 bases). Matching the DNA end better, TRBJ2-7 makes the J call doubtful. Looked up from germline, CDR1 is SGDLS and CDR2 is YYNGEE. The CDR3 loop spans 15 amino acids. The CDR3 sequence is CASSVTGHTYNEQYF. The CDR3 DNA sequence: TGTGCCAGCAGCGTGACAGGACATACCTACAATGAGCAGTACTTC.

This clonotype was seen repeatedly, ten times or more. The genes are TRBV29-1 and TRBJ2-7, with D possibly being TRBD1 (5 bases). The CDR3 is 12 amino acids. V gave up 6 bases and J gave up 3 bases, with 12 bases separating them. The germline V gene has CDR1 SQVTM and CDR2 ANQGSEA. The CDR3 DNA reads TGCAGCGTCGTACTCACAGGCTACGAGCAGTACTTC. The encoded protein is CSVVLTGYEQYF.

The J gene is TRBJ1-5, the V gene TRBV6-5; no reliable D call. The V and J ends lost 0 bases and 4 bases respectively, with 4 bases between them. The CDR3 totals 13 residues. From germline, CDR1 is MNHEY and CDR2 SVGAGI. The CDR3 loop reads CASSYSENQPQHF. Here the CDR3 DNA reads TGTGCCAGCAGTTACTCCGAAAATCAGCCCCAGCATTTT.

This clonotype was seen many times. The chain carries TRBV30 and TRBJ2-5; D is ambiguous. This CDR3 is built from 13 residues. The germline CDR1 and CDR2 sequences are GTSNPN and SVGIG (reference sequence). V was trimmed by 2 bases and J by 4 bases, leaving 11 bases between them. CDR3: CAWSQVERETQYF. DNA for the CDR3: TGTGCCTGGAGTCAGGTGGAAAGAGAGACCCAGTACTTC.

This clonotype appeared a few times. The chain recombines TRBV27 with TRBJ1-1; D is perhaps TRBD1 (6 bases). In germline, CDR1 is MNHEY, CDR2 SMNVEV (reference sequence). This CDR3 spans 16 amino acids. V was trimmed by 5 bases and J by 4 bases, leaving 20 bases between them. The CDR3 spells CASSPRLLGGGTEAFF. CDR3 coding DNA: TGTGCCAGCAGTCCGCGTTTATTGGGGGGCGGCACTGAAGCTTTCTTT.

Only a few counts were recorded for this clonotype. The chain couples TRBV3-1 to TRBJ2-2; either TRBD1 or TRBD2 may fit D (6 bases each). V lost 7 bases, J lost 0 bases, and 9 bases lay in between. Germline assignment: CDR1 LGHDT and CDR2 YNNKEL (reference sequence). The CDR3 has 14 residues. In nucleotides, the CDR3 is TGTGCCAGCACCCGGGGGCCGAACACCGGGGAGCTGTTTTTT. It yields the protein CASTRGPNTGELFF.

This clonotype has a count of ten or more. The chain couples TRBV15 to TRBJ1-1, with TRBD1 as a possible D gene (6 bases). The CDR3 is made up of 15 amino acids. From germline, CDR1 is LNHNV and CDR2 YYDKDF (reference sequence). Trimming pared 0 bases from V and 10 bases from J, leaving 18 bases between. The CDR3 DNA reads TGTGCCACCAGCAGAGACCGGGGGGCAGGGCACGGAGCTTTCTTT. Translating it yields CATSRDRGAGHGAFF.

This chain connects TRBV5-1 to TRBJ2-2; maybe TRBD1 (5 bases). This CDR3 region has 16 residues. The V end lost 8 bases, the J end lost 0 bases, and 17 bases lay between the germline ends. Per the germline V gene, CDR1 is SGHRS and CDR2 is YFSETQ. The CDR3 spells CASQIIAGTNTGELFF. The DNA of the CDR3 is TGCGCCAGTCAGATAATAGCAGGGACGAACACCGGGGAGCTGTTTTTT.

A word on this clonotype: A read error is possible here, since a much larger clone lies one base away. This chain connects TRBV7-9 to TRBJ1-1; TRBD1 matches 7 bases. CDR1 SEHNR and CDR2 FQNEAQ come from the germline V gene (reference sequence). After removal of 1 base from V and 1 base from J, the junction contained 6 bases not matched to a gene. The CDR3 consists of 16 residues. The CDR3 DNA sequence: TGTGCCAGCAGCTTAGGGACAGGCGACACGAACACTGAAGCTTTCTTT. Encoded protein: CASSLGTGDTNTEAFF.